The rows below give T cell receptor beta chains drawn from one sample of a study of early T cells in non-severe SARS-CoV-2 infection. TCRdb independently ran MiXCR on the 5' RACE reads; one entry per CDR3 protein. The sample shows some 80,000 distinct CDR3 sequences, 9.5% to 15% of them seen only once. The sequenced sample consisted of whole blood. These receptors were collected from an adult who was a healthcare worker with PCR-confirmed SARS-CoV-2 infection or an uninfected control (not recorded which). Each CDR3 is given with its conserved first and last residue. A D gene is named only where the DNA matches it firmly. Rows give clone size only sometimes, using once, few, many, or a class for an expanded clone.

v_call	d_call	j_call	clone_size	cdr3_nt	cdr3_aa
TRBV9	-	TRBJ2-1	few	TGTGCCAGCAGTGATAGCCGGGACTCCCCCTACAATGAGCAGTTCTTC	CASSDSRDSPYNEQFF
TRBV28	-	TRBJ2-7	many	TGTGCCAGCAGTTTTATGGGGTACGAGCAGTACTTC	CASSFMGYEQYF
TRBV18	TRBD1	TRBJ1-5	many	TGTGCCAGCTCACCACAAACAGGGGGAAGCAATCAGCCCCAGCATTTT	CASSPQTGGSNQPQHF
TRBV29-1	-	TRBJ2-5	-	TGCAGCGTTAACCGGGGGACCCAAGAGACCCAGTACTTC	CSVNRGTQETQYF
TRBV18	-	TRBJ1-3	many	TGTGCCAGCCGCACCTCGCCGGACCCCTCTGGAAACACCATATATTTT	CASRTSPDPSGNTIYF
TRBV13	TRBD2	TRBJ2-1	many	TGTGCCAGCAGCCAGACTAGCGGGAGGGAAACTGCTTACAATGAGCAGTTCTTC	CASSQTSGRETAYNEQFF
TRBV29-1	-	TRBJ2-1	-	TGCAGCGCATCCATAAACTACAATGAGCAGTTCTTC	CSASINYNEQFF
TRBV14	TRBD2	TRBJ2-1	many	TGTGCCAGCAGCCACCCGGGACTAGCGAAAAAGCAGATTTCTACCAATGAGCAGTTCTTC	CASSHPGLAKKQISTNEQFF
TRBV20-1	TRBD2	TRBJ2-7	many	TGCAGTGCAAGGAGAGGGGAGGGTTCCTACGAGCAGTACTTC	CSARRGEGSYEQYF
TRBV14	-	TRBJ2-7	-	TGTGCCAGCAGCCGACAGGCGATCAACTACGAGCAGTACTTC	CASSRQAINYEQYF
TRBV29-1	TRBD2	TRBJ2-5	few	TGCAGCGTTGACGTCGGTGGGGGACTAGCTCAAGAGACCCAGTACTTC	CSVDVGGGLAQETQYF
TRBV12-3/TRBV12-4	-	TRBJ2-2	-	TGTGCCAGCAGTCCTCGTATCGGTACCGGGGAGCTGTTTTTT	CASSPRIGTGELFF
TRBV5-4	TRBD2	TRBJ2-1	few	TGTGCCAGCAGCGCTACTAGCGGGGTAAACAATGAGCAGTTCTTC	CASSATSGVNNEQFF
TRBV5-4	-	TRBJ2-5	many	TGTGCCAGCAATGCAGGGGGGACGCAAGAGACCCAGTACTTC	CASNAGGTQETQYF
TRBV28	-	TRBJ1-2	-	TGTGCCAGCAGTCCGCCGGGACGGGGGGACTATGGCTACACCTTC	CASSPPGRGDYGYTF
TRBV18	-	TRBJ2-1	many	TGTGCCAGCTCACCACGCTTCAACGGCGAGAACAATGAGCAGTTCTTC	CASSPRFNGENNEQFF
TRBV28	TRBD2	TRBJ2-7	-	TGTGCCAGCAGTTTTAGTCTAGCGGGAGGGCCCTCCTACGAGCAGTACTTC	CASSFSLAGGPSYEQYF
TRBV7-3	TRBD2	TRBJ2-2	many	TGTGCCAGCAGCCCTCGACTAGCGGGAGGGTCTACCGGGGAGCTGTTTTTT	CASSPRLAGGSTGELFF
TRBV6-5	-	TRBJ2-5	few	TGTGCCAGCAGTTACGGCGGTCATAAGACCCAGTACTTC	CASSYGGHKTQYF
TRBV10-3	-	TRBJ2-3	many	TGTGCCATCGGGATTTTGGGTCCCAAGGGCACAGATACGCAGTATTTT	CAIGILGPKGTDTQYF
TRBV11-2	-	TRBJ2-7	-	TGTGCCAGCAGCTTAAGCCGCGGGTCCTACGAGCAGTACTTC	CASSLSRGSYEQYF
TRBV10-1	-	TRBJ1-1	-	TGCGCCAGCAGTGAGTCAGATAGGGACACTGAAGCTTTCTTT	CASSESDRDTEAFF
TRBV28	-	TRBJ1-2	many	TGTGCCAGCAAACAGGACAGCTTCTATGGCTACACCTTC	CASKQDSFYGYTF